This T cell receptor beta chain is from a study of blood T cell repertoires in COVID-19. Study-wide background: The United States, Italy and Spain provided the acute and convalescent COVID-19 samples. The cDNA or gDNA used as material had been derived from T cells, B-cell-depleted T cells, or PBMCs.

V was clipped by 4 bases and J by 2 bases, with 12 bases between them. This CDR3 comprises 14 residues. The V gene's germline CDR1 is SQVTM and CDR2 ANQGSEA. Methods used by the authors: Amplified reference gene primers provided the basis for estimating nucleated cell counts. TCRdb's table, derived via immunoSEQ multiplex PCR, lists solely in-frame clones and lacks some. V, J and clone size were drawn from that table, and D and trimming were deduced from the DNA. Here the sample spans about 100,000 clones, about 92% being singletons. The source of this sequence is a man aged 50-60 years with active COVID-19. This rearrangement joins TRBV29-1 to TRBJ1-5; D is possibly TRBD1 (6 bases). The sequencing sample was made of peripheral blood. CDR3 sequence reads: CSVAQGSGNQPQHF. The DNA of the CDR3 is TGCAGCGTTGCACAGGGTTCGGGCAATCAGCCCCAGCATTTT.